This T cell receptor (beta chain) derives from a study of cytomegalovirus exposure and HLA in healthy donors. Whole-study results and caveats: Associated with cytomegalovirus, according to the listing, were 150 to 200 TCR beta chains.

The germline gives CDR1 SGDLS, CDR2 YYNGEE. V shed 3 bases, J shed 4 bases, and the junction held 9 bases outside the gene matches. The CDR3 covers 16 residues. Primers for the PCR totalled 60 Vbeta and 13 Jbeta. Profiled with immunoSEQ multiplex PCR; TCRdb holds only in-frame clones, not every one. The sample holds 100,000 to 150,000 clones, roughly 79% seen once. A word on this clone: The target antigen is unknown.

Specimen: PBMCs. The sequence was collected from a man aged 18 to 29 in good health and CMV-seronegative. This rearrangement joins TRBV9 to TRBJ2-5, with 10 bases identical to TRBD2. CDR3 sequence: CASSAPSGGAGETQYF. In DNA, the CDR3 is TGTGCCAGCAGCGCGCCGAGCGGGGGGGCGGGAGAGACCCAGTACTTC.